Below, 13 T cell receptor beta chains from the same sample are listed, as sequenced in a study of response to subunit inactivated influenza vaccine. TCRdb reprocessed the RT-PCR reads with MiXCR, giving one entry per CDR3 protein. The data contain 150,000 to 200,000 distinct CDR3 sequences, around 9.9% of them seen just once; the ten biggest clones take up 12%. The sequences come from non-naive T cells sorted from PBMCs, collected more than 35 days after vaccination. Receptor source: a man aged 50 or older who received an inactivated influenza vaccine.

This chain links TRBV6-1 with TRBJ1-6; 7 nucleotides align to TRBD1. The V segment lost 8 bases and the J segment 14 bases; nucleotides outside the gene matches: 12. Germline CDR1 MNHNS, CDR2 SASEGT. The CDR3 is 13 residues long. CDR3 residues: CASGQAKTKALHF. Written as DNA, the CDR3 is TGTGCCAGCGGACAGGCCAAGACAAAGGCCCTCCACTTT.

On this clonotype: Its ends do not fully match the called genes, so a read error is possible. The genes are TRBV24-1 and TRBJ2-7; tentative D call: TRBD1 (6 bases). There are 13 residues in the CDR3. Germline CDR1 reads KGHDR; CDR2 reads SFDVKD. The CDR3 coding sequence is TGTGCCACCAGTGCAGGGGTCTCCTACGAGCAGAACTTC. Its protein product is CATSAGVSYEQNF.

This clonotype came up many times. The rearrangement uses TRBV4-3 and TRBJ1-1; TRBD1 matches 8 bases. This CDR3 is built from 15 residues. Trimming took 6 bases from V and 4 from J; bases not matched to a gene: 10. Germline CDR1 LGHNA, CDR2 YSLEER. In DNA, the CDR3 is TGCGCCAGCAGGGTCGGACAGGGCGGTAGCACTGAAGCTTTCTTT. The encoded protein is CASRVGQGGSTEAFF.

In its sample, this clonotype was seen a few times. V gene TRBV7-2 combines with J gene TRBJ2-1; D may be TRBD1 or TRBD2 (5 bases each). This CDR3 is built from 14 residues. V shed 3 bases and J shed 9 bases, with 15 bases lying between them. Germline values: CDR1 SGHTA, CDR2 FQGNSA. CDR3 in amino acids: CASSFLVVRGEQFF. CDR3 sequence (DNA): TGTGCCAGCAGCTTTTTGGTCGTGAGGGGTGAGCAGTTCTTC.

The rearrangement joins TRBV12-3 or TRBV12-4 to TRBJ2-6, with a weak D call TRBD1 (5 bases). CDR3 size: 17 residues. V shed 6 bases and J shed 0 bases, with 15 bases lying between them. The DNA of the CDR3 is TGTGCCAGCAGACTGACAGTGATAAGCTCTGGGGCCAACGTCCTGACTTTC. Its protein product is CASRLTVISSGANVLTF.

This clonotype has a handful of counts. The chain links TRBV5-5 to TRBJ1-6; D possibly corresponds to TRBD1 (6 bases). The CDR3 runs to 14 residues. Germline V gives CDR1 SGHKS, CDR2 YYEKEE (reference sequence). V was shortened by 3 bases and J by 9 bases, with 13 bases between the two germline ends. This CDR3 is CASSSTGLGSPLHF. The CDR3 DNA is TGTGCCAGCAGCTCGACAGGCCTGGGTTCACCCCTCCACTTT.

This clonotype was counted only a few times. The chain has TRBV3-1 and TRBJ1-2, with D unresolved. Germline V gene sequence: CDR1 LGHDT, CDR2 YNNKEL (reference sequence). The V end lost 0 bases, the J end lost 7 bases, and 12 bases lay between the germline ends. The CDR3 contains 14 residues. The CDR3 sequence is CASSQDFLTGGYTF. CDR3 in DNA: TGTGCCAGCAGCCAAGATTTTTTAACGGGTGGCTACACCTTC. Full variable domain (rest looked up from reference TRBV3-1 and TRBJ1-2): DTAVSQTPKYLVTQMGNDKSIKCEQNLGHDTMYWYKQDSKKFLKIMFSYNNKELIINETVPNRFSPKSPDKAHLNLHINSLELGDSAVYFCASSQDFLTGGYTFGSGTRLTVV.

This CDR3 is CASSLGGGRATNEQFF. For the CDR3, the DNA is TGCGCCAGCAGCTTGGGAGGCGGGAGGGCAACAAATGAGCAGTTCTTC. The V gene is TRBV5-1, the J gene TRBJ2-1; 9 bases match TRBD2. Germline CDR1 SGHRS, CDR2 YFSETQ. The ends lost 0 bases at V and 7 bases at J; junction bases unmatched: 8. CDR3 length: 16 amino acids. Full variable domain (missing parts from reference TRBV5-1 and TRBJ2-1): KAGVTQTPRYLIKTRGQQVTLSCSPISGHRSVSWYQQTPGQGLQFLFEYFSETQRNKGNFPGRFSGRQFSNSRSEMNVSTLELGDSALYLCASSLGGGRATNEQFFGPGTRLTVL.

The genes are TRBV28 and TRBJ2-3, with no clear D. Looked up from germline, CDR1 is MDHEN and CDR2 is SYDVKM. The CDR3 is 16 residues long. Deletions cut 3 bases from V and 0 bases from J, with 13 bases between. The CDR3 region has the DNA TGTGCCAGCAGTTTCGGTAGCTTTACTAGCACAGATACGCAGTATTTT. Translation: CASSFGSFTSTDTQYF.

This clonotype was detected only a few times. The chain joins TRBV7-9 to TRBJ1-2; no firm D call. The CDR3 runs to 13 residues. V was clipped by 8 bases and J by 2 bases, with 12 bases between them. The germline gives CDR1 SEHNR, CDR2 FQNEAQ (reference sequence). The CDR3 sequence: CASVSPVNYGYTF. The CDR3 DNA follows: TGTGCCAGCGTAAGTCCGGTAAACTATGGCTACACCTTC.

Many counts were recorded for this clonotype. The chain has TRBV11-2 and TRBJ2-1; TRBD2 agrees at 12 bases. The germline gives CDR1 SGHAT, CDR2 FQNNGV. The V segment lost 8 bases and the J segment 8 bases; nucleotides outside the gene matches: 10. The CDR3 extends over 15 amino acids. CDR3 sequence reads: CASHPLAGGPYEQFF. The CDR3, as DNA: TGTGCCAGCCACCCCCTAGCGGGAGGGCCGTATGAGCAGTTCTTC. Filled out from reference TRBV11-2 and TRBJ2-1, the complete variable domain reads EAGVAQSPRYKIIEKRQSVAFWCNPISGHATLYWYQQILGQGPKLLIQFQNNGVVDDSQLPKDRFSAERLKGVDSTLKIQPAKLEDSAVYLCASHPLAGGPYEQFFGPGTRLTVL.

This clonotype was recorded at least ten times. This sequence joins TRBV20-1 and TRBJ2-2, with 7 bases lining up with TRBD1. Germline values: CDR1 DFQATT, CDR2 SNEGSKA (reference sequence). The ends lost 3 bases at V and 5 bases at J; junction bases unmatched: 9. This CDR3 comprises 15 residues. CDR3 in amino acids: CSARGTVRRTGELFF. The CDR3 bases are TGCAGTGCTAGGGGGACAGTGAGGCGGACCGGGGAGCTGTTTTTT.

In its sample, this clonotype was seen a few times. The CDR3 sequence is CASSASSGGHNEQFF. CDR3 bases: TGTGCCAGCAGCGCGTCTAGCGGGGGGCACAATGAGCAGTTCTTC. J is TRBJ2-1 and V is TRBV7-2; 11 bases are shared with TRBD2. V dropped 5 bases and J dropped 5; count of bases not matched to a gene: 5. Germline CDR1 and CDR2: SGHTA and FQGNSA. CDR3 length: 15 residues.